The 28 T cell receptor beta chains listed next were all sequenced from one sample in a study of graft-versus-host responses after intestinal transplantation. Lamina propria and intraepithelial lymphocytes were released by processing graft tissue. TCRdb keeps only in-frame clones here, not all; method: immunoSEQ multiplex PCR. The sample lists some 7,200 clones; about 64% were seen once. Sequencing was performed on ileum tissue, taken about 55 days after transplant. The source of these receptors is a human patient who received an intestinal transplant, so some T cells may come from the graft donor.

The chain carries TRBV27 and TRBJ1-1; D is perhaps TRBD1 (6 bases). Trimming pared 8 bases from V and 3 bases from J, leaving 13 bases between. Germline V CDR1 and CDR2: MNHEY, SMNVEV (reference sequence). This CDR3 comprises 13 residues. For the CDR3, the DNA is TGTGCCAGCGGAAGGGGGAGGGACACTGAAGCTTTCTTT. It codes for CASGRGRDTEAFF.

V is TRBV28 and J is TRBJ2-7; 10 positions match TRBD2. V was pared by 4 bases and J by 6 bases, with 12 bases of the junction left unmatched. Germline V CDR1 and CDR2: MDHEN, SYDVKM. The CDR3 has 16 amino acids. This chain's CDR3 is CASSSSLQAGGIEQYV. The CDR3 DNA reads TGTGCCAGCAGTTCTTCCCTCCAAGCGGGGGGGATCGAGCAGTACGTC.

V and J are TRBV7-8 and TRBJ2-5; TRBD2 aligns across 10 bases. The CDR3 length is 17 residues. Trimming at V came to 2 bases and at J to 0 bases, leaving 6 bases not matched to a gene. Germline CDR1 and CDR2: SGHVS and FQNEAQ. The CDR3: CASSLPVLAGDQETQYF. CDR3 nucleotides: TGTGCCAGCAGCTTACCCGTCCTAGCGGGGGACCAAGAGACCCAGTACTTC.

The chain is built from TRBV11-2 and TRBJ1-1; D is ambiguous. In germline, CDR1 is SGHAT, CDR2 FQNNGV. The length of the CDR3 is 14 residues. Trimming removed 1 base from V and 0 bases from J, with 6 bases in between. CDR3 in amino acids: CASSLAPVNTEAFF. CDR3 DNA: TGTGCCAGCAGCTTAGCCCCTGTGAACACTGAAGCTTTCTTT.

This chain connects TRBV6-4 to TRBJ1-2; the match to TRBD1 covers 8 bases. J was trimmed by 8 bases and V by 4 bases; bases with no gene match: 12. The CDR3 totals 15 residues. The germline V gene encodes CDR1 MRHNA and CDR2 SNTAGT. The CDR3 spells CASSVSVTGGTGYTF. The CDR3 DNA sequence: TGTGCCAGCAGTGTCTCAGTAACAGGGGGTACCGGCTACACCTTC.

The chain uses TRBV27 and TRBJ2-3; D remains ambiguous. Trimming left V 3 bases short and J 0 bases short, with 10 bases between. This CDR3 is built from 15 residues. The germline gives CDR1 MNHEY, CDR2 SMNVEV (reference sequence). CDR3 loop: CASSFLPQSTDTQYF. Here the CDR3 DNA reads TGTGCCAGCAGTTTTCTCCCACAGAGCACAGATACGCAGTATTTT.

This chain links TRBV19 with TRBJ2-5, with 9 bases aligning to TRBD2. Losses at the gene ends were 6 bases for V and 4 bases for J; bases not matched to a gene: 12. CDR1 and CDR2 (germline): LNHDA, SQIVND (reference sequence). This CDR3 comprises 16 residues. The CDR3 spells CASSDRGLALAETQYF. In DNA form, the CDR3 reads TGTGCCAGTAGCGACCGCGGACTAGCGCTAGCAGAGACCCAGTACTTC.

The gene calls are TRBV2 and TRBJ2-1; 9 nucleotides align to TRBD1. The CDR3 spans 15 residues. J lost 9 bases, V lost 3 bases, and 9 bases had no gene match. Germline CDR1 SNHLY, CDR2 FYNNEI. The DNA of the CDR3 is TGTGCCAGCAGTGACGACAGGGGGTCATTCGGTGAGCAGTTCTTC. Its translation is CASSDDRGSFGEQFF.

This chain joins TRBV19 and TRBJ2-1; 7 bases map to TRBD1. The CDR3 has 13 residues. Looked up from germline, CDR1 is LNHDA and CDR2 is SQIVND (reference sequence). Trimming removed 6 bases from V and 5 bases from J; junction bases left unmatched: 4. CDR3 loop: CASSTGDDNEQFF. CDR3 nucleotides: TGTGCCAGTAGCACAGGGGATGACAATGAGCAGTTCTTC.

The chain employs TRBV28 and TRBJ1-4; no firm D call. The ends were cut back, 5 bases at V and 0 bases at J, with 13 bases in the middle. In germline, CDR1 is MDHEN, CDR2 SYDVKM. The CDR3 contains 16 residues. CDR3 protein: CASSPLPGATNEKLFF. Here the CDR3 DNA reads TGTGCCAGCAGTCCGTTACCGGGTGCAACTAATGAAAAACTGTTTTTT.

A few counts support this clone. The chain has TRBV7-3 and TRBJ2-3; maybe TRBD2 (5 bases). There are 13 residues in the CDR3. Trimming cost V 5 bases and J 0 bases, with 6 bases left between them. Germline V CDR1 and CDR2: SGHTA, FQGTGA. CDR3 protein: CASSRTSTDTQYF. Written as DNA, the CDR3 is TGTGCCAGCAGCCGGACTAGCACAGATACGCAGTATTTT.

The chain has TRBV4-1 and TRBJ1-1, with 7 bases lining up with TRBD1. The CDR3 contains 15 residues. CDR1 and CDR2 from the germline V gene are MGHRA and YSYEKL. The V gene end was trimmed by 4 bases and the J gene end by 0 bases; junction bases not matched to a gene: 5. DNA for the CDR3: TGCGCCAGCAGCCTACCGGGACAGATGAACACTGAAGCTTTCTTT. Translated, it gives CASSLPGQMNTEAFF.

This clone is medium-sized (0.01 to 0.1%) in the sample. The chain has TRBV6-5 and TRBJ1-1; 8 bases fit TRBD1. V was clipped by 6 bases and J by 3 bases; unmatched bases: 9. The length of the CDR3 is 15 residues. CDR1 is MNHEY, CDR2 SVGAGI, per germline. The CDR3 spells CASRIPGGRDTEAFF. The CDR3 DNA reads as TGTGCCAGCAGGATCCCAGGGGGCAGGGACACTGAAGCTTTCTTT.

V usage is TRBV30 and J usage is TRBJ2-1; TRBD2 matches at 8 bases. V lost 1 base and J lost 0; bases outside the gene matches: 14. CDR1 is GTSNPN and CDR2 is SVGIG in the germline V gene (reference sequence). CDR3 length: 19 amino acids. The DNA of the CDR3 is TGTGCCTGGAGTGGGGGCGGGGGGCCCACTCAGAGCTCCTACAATGAGCAGTTCTTC. It yields the protein CAWSGGGGPTQSSYNEQFF.

This clone was seen once. The chain employs TRBV6-1 and TRBJ1-6; the match to TRBD1 covers 10 bases. The trim removed 6 bases at V and 7 bases at J, leaving 6 bases unmatched. Per germline, CDR1 MNHNS and CDR2 SASEGT. The CDR3 contains 15 residues. The CDR3 loop reads CASSGGQGWNSPLHF. The CDR3 nucleotides are TGTGCCAGCAGCGGGGGACAGGGGTGGAATTCACCCCTCCACTTT.

This clone came up a few times. This chain uses TRBV10-3 with TRBJ1-1; no clear D. Germline V gene lookup returns CDR1 ENHRY and CDR2 SYGVKD. V lost 2 bases to trimming and J lost 0 bases, with 7 bases between them. This CDR3 contains 14 residues. CDR3 bases: TGTGCCATCAGTGAGCTGAACATGAACACTGAAGCTTTCTTT. Protein sequence: CAISELNMNTEAFF.

This sequence joins TRBV4-2 and TRBJ1-2; the match to TRBD1 covers 9 bases. CDR1 and CDR2 from the germline V gene are LGHNA and YNFKEQ. The CDR3 has 16 amino acids. The V gene end was trimmed by 1 base and the J gene end by 0 bases; junction bases not matched to a gene: 3. The CDR3 loop is CASSQGQGGPNYGYTF. The CDR3 DNA sequence: TGTGCCAGCAGCCAAGGACAGGGGGGCCCTAACTATGGCTACACCTTC.

V usage is TRBV21-1 and J usage is TRBJ1-1; the table assigns TRBD1, which was not confirmed against the DNA. TRBV21-1 has pseudogene status. This CDR3 has 13 amino acids. The CDR3 here is CASSTLGQSEAFF. CDR3 nucleotide sequence: TGTGCCAGCAGCACCTTAGGACAGTCAGAAGCTTTCTTT.

In its sample, this clone ranks as medium-sized. The chain has TRBV18 and TRBJ1-2; TRBD1 matches at 7 bases. Per germline, CDR1 KGHSH and CDR2 LQKENI. Trimming removed 6 bases from V and 7 bases from J; junction bases left unmatched: 17. CDR3 size: 16 residues. The CDR3 is CASSLGTETSKGGYTF. Written as DNA, the CDR3 is TGTGCCAGCTCCCTCGGGACAGAGACTTCTAAGGGTGGCTACACCTTC.

The chain recombines TRBV10-3 with TRBJ2-2, with 7 bases fitting TRBD2. The V gene's germline CDR1 is ENHRY and CDR2 SYGVKD. The CDR3 is 15 residues long. V shed 3 bases and J 7 bases; nucleotides not matched to a gene: 8. CDR3 residues: CAISDFRDYGGELFF. For the CDR3, the DNA is TGTGCCATCAGTGACTTCCGGGACTACGGCGGGGAGCTGTTTTTT.

The chain uses TRBV4-3 and TRBJ1-1; TRBD1 is a possible D gene (5 bases). This CDR3 comprises 14 residues. CDR1 LGHNA and CDR2 YSLEER come from the germline V gene. V was cut by 3 bases and J by 4 bases, with 12 bases left in between. CDR3 residues: CASSQQGGLTEAFF. Here the CDR3 DNA reads TGCGCCAGCAGCCAGCAGGGAGGACTCACTGAAGCTTTCTTT.

The rearrangement links TRBV4-1 to TRBJ2-5, with 8 bases aligning to TRBD2. The J call is uncertain, as TRBJ2-7 better fits the DNA end. This CDR3 has 15 amino acids. CDR1 is MGHRA, CDR2 YSYEKL, per germline. The DNA of the CDR3 is TGCGCCAGCAGCCAGCGCAGCGGGAGTCGCAACGAGCAGTACTTC. This gives the protein CASSQRSGSRNEQYF.

CDR3 in amino acids: CASSPTGLDTQYF. DNA of the CDR3: TGTGCCAGCAGCCCGACAGGTTTGGATACGCAGTATTTT. The V and J genes are TRBV27 and TRBJ2-3; possible D gene TRBD1, 6 bases. The CDR3 is 13 residues long. Trimming shortened V by 6 bases and J by 6 bases, and 13 bases separated the two germline ends. Germline V gives CDR1 MNHEY, CDR2 SMNVEV (reference sequence).

This chain joins TRBV13 and TRBJ1-5; D call uncertain. The CDR3 sequence is 13 residues long. The V gene's germline CDR1 is PRHDT and CDR2 FYEKMQ (reference sequence). Trimming shortened V by 4 bases and J by 7 bases, and 11 bases separated the two germline ends. The CDR3 DNA reads as TGTGCCAGCAGCTCGGACTGTTACCAGCCCCAGCATTTT. Residues: CASSSDCYQPQHF.

The chain carries TRBV19 and TRBJ2-1; 9 positions agree with TRBD2. The germline V gene encodes CDR1 LNHDA and CDR2 SQIVND (reference sequence). The CDR3 contains 16 residues. V was pared by 6 bases and J by 6 bases, with 12 bases of the junction left unmatched. The CDR3 is CASSTGGGGASNEQFF. The CDR3 nucleotides read TGTGCCAGTAGCACCGGCGGCGGGGGGGCCTCCAATGAGCAGTTCTTC. The complete variable domain, with remaining parts taken from reference TRBV19 and TRBJ2-1, reads DGGITQSPKYLFRKEGQNVTLSCEQNLNHDAMYWYRQDPGQGLRLIYYSQIVNDFQKGDIAEGYSVSREKKESFPLTVTSAQKNPTAFYLCASSTGGGGASNEQFFGPGTRLTVL.

The gene calls are TRBV10-3 and TRBJ2-2; a possible D gene is TRBD2 (6 bases). The V end was cut by 10 bases, the J end by 1 base, with 19 bases between. The CDR3 is made up of 16 amino acids. Per germline, CDR1 ENHRY and CDR2 SYGVKD. The CDR3 loop reads CASKKPGTENTGELFF. CDR3 DNA: TGTGCCAGTAAAAAACCCGGGACTGAGAACACCGGGGAGCTGTTTTTT.

The rearrangement uses TRBV29-1 and TRBJ1-2, with TRBD1 as a possible D gene (6 bases). The CDR3 spans 14 residues. Trimming removed 4 bases from V and 5 bases from J, with 17 bases in between. The V gene's germline CDR1 is SQVTM and CDR2 ANQGSEA. CDR3 sequence: CSVVSRGGLYGYTF. CDR3 coding DNA: TGCAGCGTTGTTTCCAGGGGCGGGTTGTATGGCTACACCTTC. The complete variable domain, with remaining parts taken from reference TRBV29-1 and TRBJ1-2, reads SAVISQKPSRDICQRGTSLTIQCQVDSQVTMMFWYRQQPGQSLTLIATANQGSEATYESGFVIDKFPISRPNLTFSTLTVSNMSPEDSSIYLCSVVSRGGLYGYTFGSGTRLTVV.

This chain joins TRBV2 and TRBJ2-7; D is possibly TRBD1 (5 bases). V gave up 4 bases and J gave up 9 bases, with 16 bases separating them. Germline values: CDR1 SNHLY, CDR2 FYNNEI. The CDR3 has 13 amino acids. CDR3 sequence (DNA): TGTGCCAGCAGTGTAGGTAGGGGTGGAAGGCAGTACGTC. Translation: CASSVGRGGRQYV.